Presented here are 18 T cell receptor beta chains from one specimen sequenced in a study of T cell responses to AZD1222 COVID-19 vaccine. Clones were sequenced by immunoSEQ multiplex PCR, and TCRdb holds only the in-frame ones, with some missing. The repertoire has roughly 60,000 clones, 70% to 85% of them found once; the top ten carry around 18%. The sequenced sample was peripheral blood, obtained on day 0 of AZD1222 vaccination. The receptors stem from an adult in good health.

This clone was seen only once. The chain recombines TRBV9 with TRBJ1-6; D not certain. The V and J ends lost 2 bases and 6 bases respectively, with 12 bases between them. Germline V gene lookup returns CDR1 SGDLS and CDR2 YYNGEE. This CDR3 spans 15 amino acids. Here the CDR3 reads CASSVSGGSNSPLHF. DNA for the CDR3: TGTGCCAGCAGCGTCTCAGGCGGTTCTAATTCACCCCTCCACTTT. Filled out from reference TRBV9 and TRBJ1-6, the complete variable domain reads DSGVTQTPKHLITATGQRVTLRCSPRSGDLSVYWYQQSLDQGLQFLIQYYNGEERAKGNILERFSAQQFPDLHSELNLSSLELGDSALYFCASSVSGGSNSPLHFGNGTRLTVT.

The genes are TRBV14 and TRBJ2-1, with 7 bases fitting TRBD1. The germline gives CDR1 SGHDN, CDR2 FVKESK. CDR3 length: 15 amino acids. The J segment lost 3 bases and the V segment lost 1 base, leaving 3 bases of the junction unmatched. The DNA for the CDR3 is TGTGCCAGCAGCCAAGGACAGGGCAGCTACAATGAGCAGTTCTTC. This codes for CASSQGQGSYNEQFF.

This rearrangement joins TRBV2 to TRBJ1-2; D perhaps matches TRBD1 (6 bases). Germline V gene sequence: CDR1 SNHLY, CDR2 FYNNEI. V lost 6 bases and J lost 7, with 12 bases in between. The CDR3 has 12 amino acids. CDR3 sequence (DNA): TGTGCCAGCAGCGCTACAGGGTTTGGCTACACCTTC. It encodes CASSATGFGYTF.

J is TRBJ1-4 and V is TRBV2; D ambiguous. The CDR3 spans 12 residues. Trimming pared 6 bases from V and 6 bases from J, leaving 8 bases between. The germline V gene encodes CDR1 SNHLY and CDR2 FYNNEI. CDR3 sequence (DNA): TGTGCCAGCAGGGCGCAGGATGAAAAACTGTTTTTT. Amino acids: CASRAQDEKLFF.

V and J are TRBV6-5 and TRBJ2-1; the D gene is possibly TRBD1 (6 bases). The germline V gene has CDR1 MNHEY and CDR2 SVGAGI. CDR3 length: 13 residues. V was pared by 6 bases and J by 4 bases, with 10 bases between. The CDR3 loop is CASRYGQYNEQFF. The CDR3 nucleotides are TGTGCCAGCAGGTACGGACAGTACAATGAGCAGTTCTTC.

The chain combines TRBV7-2 with TRBJ1-1, with D possibly matching TRBD1 (5 bases). The CDR3 extends over 13 amino acids. Germline V CDR1 and CDR2: SGHTA, FQGNSA. Trimming pared 5 bases from V and 8 bases from J, leaving 15 bases between. The CDR3 spells CASSPGTPPEAFF. The CDR3 region has the DNA TGTGCCAGCAGCCCGGGGACCCCCCCAGAAGCTTTCTTT.

There are a few counts of this clone. The V call is TRBV7-9, the J call TRBJ1-1, with D hard to call. This CDR3 is 13 amino acids long. From germline, CDR1 is SEHNR and CDR2 FQNEAQ (reference sequence). Deletions cut 11 bases from V and 0 bases from J, with 13 bases between. CDR3 in amino acids: CAHRSVMNTEAFF. The CDR3 nucleotides read TGTGCCCATAGGTCAGTCATGAACACTGAAGCTTTCTTT.

Here the CDR3 reads CASSPVGSATLRNYNEQFF. Written as DNA, the CDR3 is TGTGCCAGCAGCCCCGTGGGCAGCGCTACCCTCCGGAACTACAATGAGCAGTTCTTC. The chain has TRBV9 and TRBJ2-1; D is ambiguous. V dropped 4 bases and J dropped 3 bases, with 26 bases sitting between them. The CDR3 is 19 amino acids. The germline V gene encodes CDR1 SGDLS and CDR2 YYNGEE.

The rearrangement uses TRBV9 and TRBJ2-7; D possibly matches TRBD1 or TRBD2 (6 bases each). Germline V gene sequence: CDR1 SGDLS, CDR2 YYNGEE. This CDR3 region has 19 residues. Trimming shortened V by 0 bases and J by 2 bases, and 24 bases separated the two germline ends. CDR3 protein: CASSVATGPTGGGPYEQYF. CDR3 DNA: TGTGCCAGCAGCGTAGCTACAGGGCCAACAGGAGGGGGACCCTACGAGCAGTACTTC.

This clone was counted between two and nine times. The chain combines TRBV19 with TRBJ1-2; no clear D gene. V dropped 2 bases and J dropped 4 bases, with 14 bases sitting between them. The CDR3 is made up of 15 amino acids. The V gene's germline CDR1 is LNHDA and CDR2 SQIVND (reference sequence). This chain's CDR3 is CASSIMPLGIYGYTF. For the CDR3, the DNA is TGTGCCAGTAGTATAATGCCCCTGGGAATCTATGGCTACACCTTC. The variable domain in full, with the rest retrieved from reference TRBV19 and TRBJ1-2, is DGGITQSPKYLFRKEGQNVTLSCEQNLNHDAMYWYRQDPGQGLRLIYYSQIVNDFQKGDIAEGYSVSREKKESFPLTVTSAQKNPTAFYLCASSIMPLGIYGYTFGSGTRLTVV.

The chain links TRBV7-9 to TRBJ2-5, with D hard to call. The CDR3 runs 15 residues. V lost 1 base and J lost 5, with 14 bases in between. CDR1 is SEHNR and CDR2 is FQNEAQ in the germline V gene (reference sequence). This CDR3 is CASSLGRRPKETQYF. For the CDR3, the DNA is TGTGCCAGCAGCTTAGGACGGCGGCCTAAGGAGACCCAGTACTTC.

This clone showed up just once. V and J are TRBV3-1 (or the pseudogene TRBV3-2) and TRBJ2-5, with 8 bases lining up with TRBD2. This CDR3 has 17 residues. V trimming: 0 bases; J trimming: 1 base; junction bases outside the gene matches: 7. Germline CDR1 reads LGHDT; CDR2 reads YNNKEL (reference sequence). The DNA for the CDR3 is TGTGCCAGCAGCCAAGATGCGGGGGGCGCCCGCCAAGAGACCCAGTACTTC. Amino acids: CASSQDAGGARQETQYF.

This rearrangement joins TRBV18 to TRBJ2-5; no firm D call. The CDR3 is 12 amino acids. Germline CDR1 is KGHSH and CDR2 is LQKENI. Trimming pared 2 bases from V and 4 bases from J, leaving 5 bases between. CDR3 amino acids: CASSPRGETQYF. As DNA, the CDR3 is TGTGCCAGCTCACCAAGAGGAGAGACCCAGTACTTC. Based on the CDR3 plus reference TRBV18 and TRBJ2-5, the full variable domain is NAGVMQNPRHLVRRRGQEARLRCSPMKGHSHVYWYRQLPEEGLKFMVYLQKENIIDESGMPKERFSAEFPKEGPSILRIQQVVRGDSAAYFCASSPRGETQYFGPGTRLLVL.

This clone showed up just a few times. The rearrangement uses TRBV7-6 and TRBJ1-5; 7 bases are a match to TRBD1. With 5 bases clipped from V and 7 bases from J, the junction kept 11 bases outside the gene matches. This CDR3 spans 15 amino acids. The germline CDR1 and CDR2 sequences are SGHVS and FNYEAQ. CDR3 bases: TGTGCCAGCAGCCCCCGGACAGGAAATGAACAGCCCCAGCATTTT. The encoded protein is CASSPRTGNEQPQHF.

This clone was detected a few times. This sequence joins TRBV18 and TRBJ2-2; 7 bases are a match to TRBD2. This CDR3 has 16 residues. V gave up 3 bases and J gave up 5 bases; unmatched junction bases: 9. Germline CDR1 is KGHSH and CDR2 is LQKENI. DNA of the CDR3: TGTGCCAGCTCACCTCCCTCGAGGGGAGGGACCGGGGAGCTGTTTTTT. Amino acids: CASSPPSRGGTGELFF.

The chain links TRBV9 to TRBJ2-3; 16 nucleotides align to TRBD2. J gave up 5 bases and V 7 bases, and 4 bases lay outside the gene matches. Germline V gene data show CDR1 as SGDLS and CDR2 as YYNGEE. The CDR3 sequence is 15 residues long. CDR3 amino acids: CASGTSGRVVDTQYF. CDR3 bases: TGTGCCAGCGGGACTAGCGGGAGGGTTGTAGATACGCAGTATTTT.

The chain carries TRBV19 and TRBJ2-2; D gene uncertain. CDR3 length: 14 residues. V lost 7 bases and J 2 bases, leaving 11 bases between the germline ends. CDR1 is LNHDA, CDR2 SQIVND, per germline (reference sequence). CDR3 amino acids: CASNKGDNTGELFF. In nucleotides, the CDR3 is TGTGCCAGTAATAAAGGCGACAACACCGGGGAGCTGTTTTTT.

The chain couples TRBV19 to TRBJ2-1; maybe TRBD2 (5 bases). The CDR3 sequence is 12 residues long. With 9 bases removed from V and 6 bases from J, the gap between germline ends came to 12 bases. The V gene's germline CDR1 is LNHDA and CDR2 SQIVND (reference sequence). CDR3 sequence: CASTSEGNEQFF. CDR3 in DNA: TGTGCCAGCACGTCCGAGGGCAATGAGCAGTTCTTC.